Below, 11 T cell receptor beta chains from the same sample are listed, as sequenced in a study of T cells in localized non-small cell lung cancer. Here immunoSEQ multiplex PCR was the method, and the copy in TCRdb shows in-frame clones only, minus some. The profile covers approximately 100,000 clones, with approximately 90% appearing a single time and over 4% taken by the ten largest. Sequenced material: PBMCs, taken before any cancer treatment. Every receptor here comes from a woman aged 40 to 75 with stage II squamous cell lung carcinoma.

This clone was picked up one time. The V and J genes are TRBV10-1 and TRBJ1-3, with D possibly TRBD1 on 5 matching bases. CDR3 length equals 11 residues. V lost 10 bases, J lost 2 bases, and 6 bases lay in between. The germline CDR1 and CDR2 sequences are WNHNN and SYGVQD (reference sequence). The DNA for the CDR3 is TGCGCCACCAGGGCTGGAAACACCATATATTTT. Protein: CATRAGNTIYF.

This chain links TRBV7-9 with TRBJ2-7, with 10 positions matching TRBD1. The CDR3 spans 14 residues. Germline V gene sequence: CDR1 SEHNR, CDR2 FQNEAQ (reference sequence). V lost 3 bases and J lost 3; bases outside the gene matches: 2. CDR3 DNA sequence: TGTGCCAGCAGCTTCGGACAGGGGGTCTACGAGCAGTACTTC. As protein: CASSFGQGVYEQYF.

The J gene is TRBJ2-1, the V gene TRBV19, with 7 bases that match TRBD2. Unmatched junction bases numbered 9, after V lost 4 bases and J lost 6 bases. CDR3 length: 15 amino acids. Germline lookup yields CDR1 LNHDA and CDR2 SQIVND (reference sequence). In DNA form, the CDR3 reads TGTGCCAGTAGTAACCCCGGGACTACAACCAATGAGCAGTTCTTC. Protein: CASSNPGTTTNEQFF.

V usage is TRBV28 and J usage is TRBJ2-7; D gene ambiguous. Germline CDR1 reads MDHEN; CDR2 reads SYDVKM. The CDR3 totals 15 residues. V was pared by 8 bases and J by 0 bases, with 17 bases between. This CDR3 reads CASETIGDGSYEQYF. CDR3 in DNA: TGTGCCAGCGAAACTATAGGAGACGGCTCCTACGAGCAGTACTTC.

J is TRBJ2-1 and V is TRBV28, with D maybe TRBD2 (5 bases). This CDR3 has 14 amino acids. V lost 2 bases and J 9 bases, leaving 14 bases between the germline ends. Germline V gives CDR1 MDHEN, CDR2 SYDVKM. The CDR3 protein is CASSLVSFGGEQFF. The CDR3 bases are TGTGCCAGCAGTTTAGTCTCATTCGGAGGTGAGCAGTTCTTC.

The gene calls are TRBV5-4 and TRBJ2-2; the D gene is possibly TRBD2 (6 bases). Germline CDR1 SGHNT, CDR2 YYREEE (reference sequence). V was clipped by 4 bases and J by 0 bases, with 10 bases between them. CDR3 size: 15 residues. The CDR3 coding sequence is TGTGCCAGCAGCCCCGGGACTCCGAACACCGGGGAGCTGTTTTTT. Translated: CASSPGTPNTGELFF.

The chain recombines TRBV21-1 with TRBJ2-3; the DNA was not used to check the table's D call, TRBD2. TRBV21-1 is shown as a pseudogene. The CDR3 contains 15 residues. The CDR3 DNA is TGTGCCAGAAGAAGAGGGCGGGGGGAACTCAATACGCAGTATTTT. Amino acids: CARRRGRGELNTQYF.

This clone was recorded once. This rearrangement joins TRBV5-4 to TRBJ1-1; 8 bases agree with TRBD1. Looked up from germline, CDR1 is SGHNT and CDR2 is YYREEE (reference sequence). This CDR3 has 15 amino acids. Germline trimming cut 4 bases from V and 4 bases from J; bases unmatched to any gene: 9. CDR3 loop: CASSMGQDRLTEAFF. The CDR3 bases are TGTGCCAGCAGCATGGGACAGGACCGCCTCACTGAAGCTTTCTTT.

The V call is TRBV5-6, the J call TRBJ2-7; 7 bases align to TRBD1. V shed 4 bases and J 0 bases; nucleotides not matched to a gene: 4. The CDR3 length is 14 residues. In germline, CDR1 is SGHDT, CDR2 YYEEEE. In nucleotides, the CDR3 is TGTGCCAGCAGCGTCGGGACAGCCTCCTACGAGCAGTACTTC. It codes for CASSVGTASYEQYF.

The rearrangement joins TRBV6-1 to TRBJ1-1; D ambiguous. Germline CDR1 is MNHNS and CDR2 is SASEGT. The V end was cut by 1 base, the J end by 11 bases, with 17 bases between. The CDR3 consists of 14 residues. DNA for the CDR3: TGTGCCAGCAGTGAAGACGGCGGGCTCGGGCCCGCTTTCTTT. This codes for CASSEDGGLGPAFF.

The chain links TRBV7-9 to TRBJ2-7, with 9 positions matching TRBD1. From germline, CDR1 is SEHNR and CDR2 FQNEAQ (reference sequence). J was trimmed by 1 base and V by 6 bases; bases with no gene match: 13. The CDR3 has 17 residues. DNA for the CDR3: TGTGCCAGCAGGCACACCTCCGGGACAGGGAATTCCTACGAGCAGTACTTC. Protein sequence: CASRHTSGTGNSYEQYF.